The 5 T cell receptor beta chains presented below share a single source sample, sequenced in a study of cytomegalovirus exposure and HLA in healthy donors. 13 Jbeta primers and 60 Vbeta primers were used for the PCR. The table came from immunoSEQ multiplex PCR; TCRdb's copy has only in-frame clones and leaves some out. Of some 130,000 clones in the sample, about 85% were seen once. Sequencing was done on a sample of PBMCs. The origin of the receptors is a boy between 10 and 17 years old in good health and CMV-seronegative.

The chain recombines TRBV4-3 with TRBJ1-2; D is possibly TRBD1 (6 bases). CDR3 length: 14 amino acids. With 1 base removed from V and 7 bases from J, the gap between germline ends came to 13 bases. Germline CDR1 LGHNA, CDR2 YSLEER. CDR3 amino acids: CASSQGTGNVGYTF. The CDR3 DNA reads as TGCGCCAGCAGCCAAGGAACAGGGAACGTTGGCTACACCTTC.

V is TRBV25-1 and J is TRBJ2-1, with D tentatively TRBD2 (5 bases). The V end was cut by 3 bases, the J end by 5 bases, with 17 bases between. The germline V gene encodes CDR1 MGHDK and CDR2 SYGVNS. The CDR3 covers 16 residues. The CDR3 DNA follows: TGTGCCAGCAGTGACTATGAGGACTTCCAAAACAATGAGCAGTTCTTC. Protein sequence: CASSDYEDFQNNEQFF. Full variable domain (rest looked up from reference TRBV25-1 and TRBJ2-1): EADIYQTPRYLVIGTGKKITLECSQTMGHDKMYWYQQDPGMELHLIHYSYGVNSTEKGDLSSESTVSRIRTEHFPLTLESARPSHTSQYLCASSDYEDFQNNEQFFGPGTRLTVL.

The genes are TRBV5-1 and TRBJ2-3, with D tentatively TRBD1 (6 bases). Germline CDR1 and CDR2: SGHRS and YFSETQ. Trimming took off 4 bases at V and 5 bases at J, with 8 bases between the two ends. CDR3 length: 12 amino acids. DNA for the CDR3: TGCGCCAGCAGCCCGACAGGAGATACGCAGTATTTT. As protein: CASSPTGDTQYF.

This clone was recorded a few times. The chain carries TRBV29-1 and TRBJ1-1; possibly TRBD1 for D (5 bases). The V gene's germline CDR1 is SQVTM and CDR2 ANQGSEA. Trimming pared 8 bases from V and 11 bases from J, leaving 21 bases between. This CDR3 spans 12 amino acids. CDR3 nucleotides: TGCAGCATTGCGGGTGACAGTACCCGGGCTTTCTTT. This codes for CSIAGDSTRAFF.

The chain combines TRBV5-4 with TRBJ2-7; possible D gene TRBD2, 7 bases. V shed 9 bases and J shed 5 bases, with 21 bases lying between them. This CDR3 has 14 residues. Germline V lookup: CDR1 SGHNT, CDR2 YYREEE (reference sequence). CDR3 region: CATSPRGAWDEQYF. CDR3 nucleotides: TGTGCCACCTCACCCCGGGGGGCCTGGGACGAGCAGTACTTC.